The 14 T cell receptor beta chains given below trace back to one sample, sequenced in a study of breast tumors, draining lymph nodes, adjacent tissues. TCRdb called the multiplex PCR reads again in MiXCR, with one record for every CDR3 protein. The data contain about 20,000 distinct CDR3 sequences, approximately 32% of them singletons. Sequenced: breast tumor tissue. The receptors originated from a female donor with breast cancer. Some clones in this sample may be carry-over from other donors' samples.

This clonotype was seen repeatedly, ten times or more. This sequence joins TRBV5-1 and TRBJ1-1, with TRBD1 as a possible D gene (6 bases). V was shortened by 1 base and J by 4 bases, with 14 bases between the two germline ends. Germline loops: CDR1 SGHRS, CDR2 YFSETQ. The CDR3 sequence is 15 residues long. CDR3 sequence reads: CASSLQGFGFTEAFF. CDR3 DNA: TGCGCCAGCAGCTTGCAGGGGTTCGGGTTCACTGAAGCTTTCTTT.

This clonotype occurred many times. The chain employs TRBV6-2 or TRBV6-3 and TRBJ2-5; a weak D match, TRBD2 (6 bases). The V gene lost 6 bases and the J gene lost 1 base, with 15 bases spanning the gap. This CDR3 is built from 15 residues. Germline V lookup: CDR1 MNHEY, CDR2 SVGEGT. The CDR3 coding sequence is TGTGCCAGCAGCTCCCAACGACTAGGCCAAGAGACCCAGTACTTC. Protein product: CASSSQRLGQETQYF.

The sample holds many counts of this clonotype. This chain uses TRBV6-6 with TRBJ2-7; 11 bases align to TRBD2. With V trimmed by 0 bases and J by 4 bases, 5 bases remained unmatched. Germline lookup yields CDR1 MNHNY and CDR2 SVGAGI (reference sequence). The CDR3 consists of 16 residues. DNA of the CDR3: TGTGCCAGCAGTTACTCGCAGGGACTAGCGGTGTACGAGCAGTACTTC. Translated: CASSYSQGLAVYEQYF.

This chain joins TRBV24-1 and TRBJ2-5, with 12 bases that match TRBD2. This CDR3 is built from 16 residues. CDR1 and CDR2 from the germline V gene are KGHDR and SFDVKD. CDR3 DNA sequence: TGTGTCTTCCGGACTAGCGGGGCCCAGATCCAAGAGACCCAGTACTTC. This sequence encodes CVFRTSGAQIQETQYF.

This clonotype was counted many times. The CDR3 is CSAETEDQPQHF. The CDR3 DNA is TGCAGTGCTGAGACAGAGGATCAGCCCCAGCATTTT. The chain is built from TRBV20-1 and TRBJ1-5, with TRBD1 as a possible D gene (5 bases). There are 12 residues in the CDR3. The germline V gene has CDR1 DFQATT and CDR2 SNEGSKA (reference sequence). Trimming left V 5 bases short and J 5 bases short, with 10 bases between.

This clonotype has ten or more counts. The chain links TRBV7-9 to TRBJ2-7, with 8 bases that match TRBD1. The V gene's germline CDR1 is SEHNR and CDR2 FQNEAQ (reference sequence). The length of the CDR3 is 14 residues. V shed 3 bases, J shed 6 bases, and the junction held 7 bases outside the gene matches. CDR3 sequence: CASSFSGTGREQYF. DNA of the CDR3: TGTGCCAGCAGCTTCAGTGGGACAGGTCGCGAGCAGTACTTC.

This clonotype is judged medium-sized. The genes are TRBV7-2 and TRBJ2-1, with 7 bases lining up with TRBD1. The CDR3 contains 13 residues. The ends lost 4 bases at V and 9 bases at J; junction bases unmatched: 6. Germline CDR1 SGHTA, CDR2 FQGNSA. The CDR3 here is CASSSKQGPEQFF. The CDR3 DNA reads as TGTGCCAGCAGCTCAAAACAGGGGCCTGAGCAGTTCTTC.

This clonotype turned up a few times. The V gene is TRBV6-6, the J gene TRBJ2-1; the D gene is possibly TRBD1 (6 bases). Germline V lookup: CDR1 MNHNY, CDR2 SVGAGI (reference sequence). V was trimmed by 6 bases and J by 8 bases, leaving 11 bases between them. This CDR3 has 12 residues. The CDR3 DNA reads TGTGCCAGCAGCCAACAGGGTGATGAGCAGTTCTTC. This translates into CASSQQGDEQFF.

Of note for this clonotype: Because it lacks the conserved phenylalanine or tryptophan at the end, this CDR3 is likely a read error. The genes are TRBV13 and TRBJ2-7; D perhaps matches TRBD2 (6 bases). This CDR3 region has 14 residues. CDR1 and CDR2 (germline): PRHDT, FYEKMQ (reference sequence). CDR3 protein: CASSLAAGTDEQYL. CDR3 bases: TGCGCCAGCAGCTTAGCAGCGGGTACTGACGAGCAGTACCTC.

The V gene is TRBV15, the J gene TRBJ2-7, with 7 positions matching TRBD1. The CDR3 runs to 15 residues. Per the germline V gene, CDR1 is LNHNV and CDR2 is YYDKDF (reference sequence). V lost 2 bases, J lost 5 bases, and 9 bases stayed unmatched. Written as DNA, the CDR3 is TGTGCCACCAGCAGAAACCCCGTCACAGGGGACGAGCAGTACTTC. This codes for CATSRNPVTGDEQYF.

This clonotype was counted ten times or more. The CDR3 region is CASSPRKGEGEKLFF. In nucleotides, the CDR3 is TGTGCCAGCTCACCGAGAAAAGGGGAGGGTGAAAAACTGTTTTTT. V usage is TRBV18 and J usage is TRBJ1-4, with D possibly being TRBD1 (5 bases). The CDR3 is 15 amino acids. Germline V CDR1 and CDR2: KGHSH, LQKENI. Trimming pared 3 bases from V and 7 bases from J, leaving 15 bases between.

A word on this clonotype: One end of the junction fails to match germline, which may point to a read error. V usage is TRBV27 and J usage is TRBJ1-4; D gene unclear. The CDR3 is 8 amino acids. Per the germline V gene, CDR1 is MNHEY and CDR2 is SMNVEV (reference sequence). The CDR3 sequence is CAIKRLLF. CDR3 DNA sequence: TGTGCCATTAAAAGATTGCTTTTT. The entire variable domain, with the rest obtained from reference TRBV27 and TRBJ1-4, is as follows: EAQVTQNPRYLITVTGKKLTVTCSQNMNHEYMSWYRQDPGLGLRQIYYSMNVEVTDKGDVPEGYKVSRKEKRNFPLILESPSPNQTSLYFCAIKRLLFGSGTQLSVL.

At least ten counts were recorded for this clonotype. This rearrangement joins TRBV5-6 to TRBJ1-2; 7 bases are a match to TRBD1. This CDR3 region has 12 residues. The junction had 0 bases not matched to a gene; V was cut back by 0 bases and J by 7 bases. Germline V lookup: CDR1 SGHDT, CDR2 YYEEEE. CDR3 sequence: CASSLDRGGYTF. The CDR3 DNA is TGTGCCAGCAGCTTGGACAGGGGTGGCTACACCTTC.

The chain is built from TRBV5-4 and TRBJ2-7; 9 bases map to TRBD1. Looked up from germline, CDR1 is SGHNT and CDR2 is YYREEE (reference sequence). Trimming cost V 2 bases and J 7 bases; bases outside gene matches: 4. The CDR3 is made up of 13 amino acids. CDR3: CASSLQGAEEQYF. In DNA, the CDR3 is TGTGCCAGCAGCTTACAGGGGGCGGAAGAGCAGTACTTC.